This T cell receptor beta chain is from a study of regulatory T cells in long-lasting Graves disease. Through Arm-PCR of CDR3 regions and iRepertoire HTBI primers, TCR beta libraries were built. MiXCR was run by TCRdb on the multiplex PCR reads, yielding one entry per CDR3 protein. The sample records some 500,000 distinct CDR3 sequences, approximately 16% being singletons. The V and J ends lost 2 bases and 5 bases, in that order; junction bases with no gene match: 11. From germline, CDR1 is LGHNT and CDR2 FRNRAP. The CDR3 has 17 amino acids. Indicated time point: newly diagnosed GD, antithyroid drugs for less than 3 months. After RNA was extracted from PBMCs, the TCR library was made from it. This clonotype was counted at least ten times. Separately, the same data were catalogued under a study of T cells in Graves' hyperthyroidism and ophthalmopathy.

This clonotype was obtained from a woman aged 35-65 years with Graves disease. The genes are TRBV12-5 and TRBJ1-1; 10 nucleotides match TRBD1. The sequences come from peripheral blood mononuclear cells (PBMCs), collected at new diagnosis, from a patient treated with antithyroid drugs. CDR3 in amino acids: CASGLRATGGARTEAFF. CDR3 DNA sequence: TGTGCTAGTGGTTTGAGGGCGACAGGGGGCGCGAGGACTGAAGCTTTCTTT.